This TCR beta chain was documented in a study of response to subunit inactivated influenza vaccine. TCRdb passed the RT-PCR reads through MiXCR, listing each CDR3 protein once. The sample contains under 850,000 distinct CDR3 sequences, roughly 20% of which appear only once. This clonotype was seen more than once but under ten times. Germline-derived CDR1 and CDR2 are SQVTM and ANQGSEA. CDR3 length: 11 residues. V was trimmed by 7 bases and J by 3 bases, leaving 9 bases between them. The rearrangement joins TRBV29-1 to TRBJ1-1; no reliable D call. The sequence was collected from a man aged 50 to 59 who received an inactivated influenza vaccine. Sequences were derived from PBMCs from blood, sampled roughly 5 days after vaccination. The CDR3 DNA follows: TGCAGCGGAACACAGCACACTGAAGCTTTCTTT. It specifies CSGTQHTEAFF.